A selection of T cell receptor beta chains follows, all from one sample in a study of cytomegalovirus exposure and HLA in healthy donors. The data were produced by immunoSEQ multiplex PCR, yet TCRdb's version contains in-frame clones alone and is incomplete. The data hold 130,000 or so clones, with approximately 82% observed a single time. Sequenced: PBMCs. Receptors originate from a man aged 40-55 years in good health and CMV-seronegative. CDR3s include the opening cysteine and the closing phenylalanine or tryptophan. A D gene is named only where the DNA matches it firmly. A row's size may be missing; if present it is once, few, many or a size class.

>TRBV7-8|NA|NA|16|TRBJ2-7
CASSLHRGGAIEEQYF
TGTGCCAGCAGCCTCCACCGAGGGGGGGCGATTGAGGAGCAGTACTTC
>TRBV28|NA|NA|11|TRBJ2-3
CASSPSDTQYF
TGTGCCAGCAGTCCGTCAGATACGCAGTATTTT
>TRBV20-1|few|NA|11|TRBJ1-2
CSARVKGGYTF
TGCAGTGCTAGGGTCAAGGGGGGCTACACCTTC
>TRBV28|NA|TRBD1|21|TRBJ2-1
CASSSPRAGGSSLSSYNEQFF
TGTGCCAGCAGTTCCCCCCGAGCAGGGGGCTCTTCATTGAGCTCCTACAATGAGCAGTTCTTC
>TRBV5-8|few|NA|10|TRBJ2-7
CASSPNGQYF
TGTGCCAGCAGTCCGAACGGGCAGTACTTC
>TRBV27|NA|NA|15|TRBJ1-5
CASSSLDRLDQPQHF
TGTGCCAGCAGTTCCCTGGACAGATTAGATCAGCCCCAGCATTTT
>TRBV6-5|NA|NA|14|TRBJ2-3
CASSMSPVADTQYF
TGTGCCAGCAGTATGTCGCCGGTGGCAGATACGCAGTATTTT
>TRBV27|NA|TRBD1|15|TRBJ2-7
CASSAFRDSTYEQYF
TGTGCCAGCAGTGCCTTCCGGGACAGTACCTACGAGCAGTACTTC
>TRBV28|NA|TRBD2|14|TRBJ2-7
CASKASGGSYEQYF
TGTGCCAGCAAGGCTAGCGGGGGATCCTACGAGCAGTACTTC
>TRBV11-2|NA|NA|14|TRBJ1-4
CASSQGHPNEKLFF
TGTGCCAGCAGCCAAGGACACCCGAATGAAAAACTGTTTTTT
>TRBV5-3|NA|NA|17|TRBJ2-1
CARSLVPWTNTYNEQFF
TGTGCCAGAAGCTTGGTCCCTTGGACTAACACCTACAATGAGCAGTTCTTC
>TRBV27|NA|TRBD1|13|TRBJ2-7
CASSGQGPYEQYF
TGTGCCAGCAGTGGACAGGGACCCTACGAGCAGTACTTC
>TRBV2|NA|TRBD1|14|TRBJ1-1
CASSIDRAIPEAFF
TGTGCCAGCAGTATAGACAGGGCGATACCTGAAGCTTTTTTT
>TRBV7-9|NA|NA|11|TRBJ2-5
CSSSFVETQYF
TGTTCCAGCAGCTTCGTAGAGACCCAGTACTTC
>TRBV5-5|NA|NA|16|TRBJ2-2
CASSVPGQPNTGELFF
TGTGCCAGCAGCGTGCCGGGACAACCGAACACCGGGGAGCTGTTTTTC
>TRBV6-5|NA|NA|13|TRBJ1-2
CASSLRANYGYTF
TGTGCCAGCAGTTTGAGAGCTAACTATGGCTACACCTTC
>TRBV19|NA|TRBD1|14|TRBJ2-5
CASSIKGAQETQYF
TGTGCCAGTAGTATAAAGGGGGCCCAAGAGACCCAGTACTTC
>TRBV10-2|NA|TRBD1|14|TRBJ2-5
CASRATGVVETQYF
TGCGCCAGCAGGGCGACAGGGGTGGTAGAGACCCAGTACTTC
>TRBV19|NA|TRBD2|16|TRBJ2-2
CATRNVGGGYTGELFF
TGTGCCACTCGAAACGTCGGGGGGGGGTACACCGGGGAGCTGTTTTTT
>TRBV7-9|NA|NA|15|TRBJ2-7
CSSSSGQDRGYEQYF
TGTTCCAGCAGCTCAGGGCAGGACAGAGGGTACGAGCAGTACTTC
>TRBV7-9|NA|NA|17|TRBJ2-5
CSSSPISVWDTGETQYF
TGTTCCAGCAGCCCGATTTCGGTCTGGGACACGGGGGAGACCCAGTACTTC
>TRBV18|NA|TRBD1|14|TRBJ1-3
CASSAQGTGNTIYF
TGTGCCAGCTCAGCACAGGGGACTGGAAACACCATATATTTT
>TRBV4-3|NA|NA|15|TRBJ1-3
CASSQDWGPGNTIYF
TGCGCCAGCAGCCAAGATTGGGGGCCCGGAAACACCATATATTTT
>TRBV7-3|NA|NA|14|TRBJ2-3
CASSYTGPRDTQYF
TGTGCCAGCAGTTATACAGGACCGAGGGATACGCAGTATTTT
>TRBV5-6|NA|TRBD1|15|TRBJ1-2
CASSSEGQGNYGYTF
TGTGCCAGCAGCTCGGAGGGACAGGGAAACTATGGCTACACCTTC
>TRBV2|once|TRBD1|13|TRBJ1-2
CASREDRAGGYTF
TGTGCCAGCAGAGAGGACAGGGCGGGCGGCTACACCTTC
>TRBV2|NA|TRBD1|13|TRBJ2-5
CASTGGGGETQYF
TGTGCCAGCACAGGGGGTGGAGGAGAGACCCAGTACTTC
>TRBV6-6|NA|NA|13|TRBJ1-5
CASSYRGGQPQHF
TGTGCCAGCAGTTACAGGGGAGGACAGCCCCAGCATTTT
>TRBV7-6|NA|NA|13|TRBJ1-1
CASRHGLGTEAFF
TGTGCCAGCAGGCACGGACTCGGCACTGAAGCTTTCTTT
>TRBV28|NA|NA|14|TRBJ1-2
CASSLGRNLYGYTF
TGTGCCAGCAGTTTAGGGCGAAACCTCTATGGCTACACCTTC
>TRBV7-9|NA|NA|16|TRBJ1-4
CASSFRQDGGREKLFF
TGTGCCAGCAGCTTCAGACAGGACGGAGGAAGGGAAAAACTGTTTTTT
>TRBV5-1|NA|TRBD1|14|TRBJ1-4
CASSLAGQGEKLFF
TGCGCCAGCAGCTTGGCGGGACAGGGAGAAAAACTGTTTTTT
>TRBV19|NA|TRBD1|15|TRBJ1-6
CASSTSGQGRSPLHF
TGTGCCAGTAGTACCTCGGGACAGGGGAGGTCACCCCTCCACTTT
>TRBV19|NA|NA|14|TRBJ2-2
CASSSREYTGELFF
TGTGCCAGTAGTTCCCGGGAGTACACCGGGGAGCTGTTTTTT
>TRBV7-9|NA|TRBD1|15|TRBJ2-1
CASSQTGGYYNEQFF
TGTGCCAGCAGCCAAACAGGGGGCTACTACAATGAGCAGTTCTTC
>TRBV30|NA|NA|16|TRBJ1-6
CAWSVGGGSYNSPLHF
TGTGCCTGGAGTGTGGGTGGAGGGTCCTATAATTCACCCCTCCACTTT
>TRBV11-1|once|TRBD2|15|TRBJ2-1
CASSLGPGGPHEQFF
TGTGCCAGCAGCTTAGGCCCGGGAGGGCCCCATGAGCAGTTCTTC
>TRBV7-6|NA|NA|14|TRBJ2-7
CASSLVSASDEQYF
TGTGCCAGCAGCTTAGTCTCTGCTAGCGACGAGCAGTACTTC
>TRBV5-1|NA|TRBD2|18|TRBJ2-3
CASSLPGTSGGSTDTQYF
TGCGCCAGCAGTCTTCCCGGGACTAGCGGGGGGAGCACAGATACGCAGTATTTT
>TRBV4-3|NA|TRBD2|15|TRBJ2-7
CASSQGPSGGYEQYF
TGCGCCAGCAGCCAAGGTCCTAGCGGGGGTTACGAGCAGTACTTC
>TRBV2|NA|TRBD1|17|TRBJ1-4
CASTDRGSPRTNEKLFF
TGTGCCAGCACAGACAGGGGGTCTCCCCGCACTAATGAAAAACTGTTTTTT
>TRBV4-1|NA|TRBD1|15|TRBJ2-7
CASSPRQGAPYEQYF
TGCGCCAGCAGCCCCCGACAGGGCGCCCCCTACGAGCAGTACTTC
>TRBV16|NA|NA|14|TRBJ2-7
CASSQSPGNHEQYF
TGTGCCAGCAGCCAATCGCCAGGTAACCACGAGCAGTACTTC
>TRBV7-6|few|TRBD2|18|TRBJ2-3
CASSLKKASGSSTDTQYF
TGTGCCAGCAGCTTAAAAAAGGCTAGCGGGAGTAGCACAGATACGCAGTATTTT
>TRBV7-8|few|NA|14|TRBJ2-7
CASSATGTSYEQYF
TGTGCCAGCAGCGCCACAGGGACATCCTACGAGCAGTACTTC
>TRBV5-1|once|TRBD1|14|TRBJ1-2
CASSLSQGAHGYTF
TGCGCCAGCAGCTTGAGCCAGGGGGCCCATGGCTACACCTTC
>TRBV29-1|once|TRBD2|14|TRBJ2-7
CSVELLAGAYEQYF
TGCAGCGTTGAGTTACTAGCGGGGGCGTACGAGCAGTACTTC
>TRBV4-3|NA|NA|15|TRBJ2-2
CASSQGRALSGELFF
TGCGCCAGCAGCCAAGGGCGGGCCTTGAGCGGGGAGCTGTTTTTT
>TRBV13|NA|TRBD2|16|TRBJ2-2
CASRANSGGATGELFF
TGTGCCAGCAGGGCTAATAGCGGGGGGGCCACCGGGGAGCTGTTTTTT